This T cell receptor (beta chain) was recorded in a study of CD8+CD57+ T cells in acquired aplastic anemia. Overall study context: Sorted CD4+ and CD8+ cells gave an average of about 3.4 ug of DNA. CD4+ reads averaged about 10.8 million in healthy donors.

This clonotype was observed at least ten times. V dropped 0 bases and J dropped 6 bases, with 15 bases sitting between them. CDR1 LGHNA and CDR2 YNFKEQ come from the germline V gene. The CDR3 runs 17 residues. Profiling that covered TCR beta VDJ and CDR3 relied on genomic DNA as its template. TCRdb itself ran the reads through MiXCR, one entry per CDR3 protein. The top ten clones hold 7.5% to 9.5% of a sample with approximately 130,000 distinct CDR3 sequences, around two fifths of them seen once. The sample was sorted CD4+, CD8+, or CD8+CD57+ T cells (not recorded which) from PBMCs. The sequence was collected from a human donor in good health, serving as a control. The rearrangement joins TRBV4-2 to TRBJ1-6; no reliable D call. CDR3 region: CASSQDSTGRINSPLHF. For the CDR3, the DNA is TGTGCCAGCAGCCAAGATTCGACGGGCAGGATTAATTCACCCCTCCACTTT.